A single T cell receptor beta chain is shown here with its context. The antigen remains undetermined. The sample belongs to a study of OX40 agonist ivuxolimab in advanced cancers. The table came from immunoSEQ multiplex PCR; TCRdb's copy has only in-frame clones and leaves some out. The sample has 70,000 to 100,000 clones, just over 85% seen once. Trimming cost V 4 bases and J 4 bases; bases outside gene matches: 0. Germline-derived CDR1 and CDR2 are LNHDA and SQIVND (reference sequence). This CDR3 region has 14 residues. The study, taken as a whole, reports: The specificity for antigen of the expanded peripheral T cells was not determined.

The clonotype comes from an adult with an advanced solid tumor such as melanoma, head and neck, liver or kidney cancer. Here the sequenced sample was CD4+ or CD8+ T cells sorted from blood, taken in a trial of the OX40 agonist ivuxolimab. The V gene is TRBV19, the J gene TRBJ1-3; 11 bases are shared with TRBD1. CDR3 coding DNA: TGTGCCAGTAGTAGGACAGGGGGCGGAAACACCATATATTTT. Residues: CASSRTGGGNTIYF. Complete variable domain (other parts from reference TRBV19 and TRBJ1-3): DGGITQSPKYLFRKEGQNVTLSCEQNLNHDAMYWYRQDPGQGLRLIYYSQIVNDFQKGDIAEGYSVSREKKESFPLTVTSAQKNPTAFYLCASSRTGGGNTIYFGEGSWLTVV.